Presented here are 22 T cell receptor beta chains from one specimen sequenced in a study of blood T cell repertoires in COVID-19. The assay was immunoSEQ multiplex PCR, and TCRdb's table has in-frame clones only and misses some. The data contain about 240,000 clones, 86% of them singletons. What was sequenced was peripheral blood. The source of these receptors is a man between 60 and 75 years old with acute or convalescent COVID-19.

V is TRBV15 and J is TRBJ1-4; D possibly corresponds to TRBD1 (5 bases). V lost 8 bases, J lost 5 bases, and 15 bases lay in between. The CDR3 is 14 residues long. Germline V gene data show CDR1 as LNHNV and CDR2 as YYDKDF (reference sequence). This CDR3 reads CATATGANNEKLFF. The CDR3 DNA follows: TGTGCCACCGCCACTGGGGCGAACAATGAAAAACTGTTTTTT.

CDR3: CASSFLAGTSYEQYF. In DNA form, the CDR3 reads TGTGCCAGCAGCTTCTTAGCGGGAACTTCCTACGAGCAGTACTTC. The chain is built from TRBV7-8 and TRBJ2-7, with 8 bases matching TRBD2. V gave up 3 bases and J gave up 1 base; unmatched junction bases: 5. This CDR3 has 15 amino acids. Germline values: CDR1 SGHVS, CDR2 FQNEAQ.

V is TRBV2 and J is TRBJ1-5; 7 nucleotides align to TRBD1. Germline V CDR1 and CDR2: SNHLY, FYNNEI. The ends lost 7 bases at V and 4 bases at J; junction bases unmatched: 4. The CDR3 runs 13 residues. The CDR3 DNA sequence: TGTGCCAGCACCCCGGACAGGAATCAGCCCCAGCATTTT. This translates into CASTPDRNQPQHF.

The V gene is TRBV28, the J gene TRBJ2-5, with 8 positions matching TRBD2. Germline V lookup: CDR1 MDHEN, CDR2 SYDVKM. The CDR3 runs to 14 residues. Trimming cost V 5 bases and J 4 bases; bases outside gene matches: 6. The CDR3 DNA follows: TGTGCCAGCAGTCCCGCAGGGACTAGAGAGACCCAGTACTTC. Amino acid sequence: CASSPAGTRETQYF. Drawing the rest from reference TRBV28 and TRBJ2-5, the complete variable domain is DVKVTQSSRYLVKRTGEKVFLECVQDMDHENMFWYRQDPGLGLRLIYFSYDVKMKEKGDIPEGYSVSREKKERFSLILESASTNQTSMYLCASSPAGTRETQYFGPGTRLLVL.

The CDR3 loop reads CAISDYGGRAGDTQYF. The CDR3 region has the DNA TGTGCCATCAGTGACTATGGCGGGAGGGCCGGGGATACGCAGTATTTT. The V and J genes are TRBV10-3 and TRBJ2-3; TRBD2 agrees at 9 bases. CDR1 is ENHRY, CDR2 SYGVKD, per germline. V gave up 3 bases and J gave up 6 bases; unmatched junction bases: 10. This CDR3 comprises 16 residues.

The chain is built from TRBV14 and TRBJ2-1; the D gene is possibly TRBD2 (6 bases). The CDR3 spans 16 residues. V was pared by 4 bases and J by 5 bases, with 18 bases between. The germline V gene has CDR1 SGHDN and CDR2 FVKESK. The CDR3 nucleotides read TGTGCCAGCAGCCCCCCGAGAGGCGGGACCAACAATGAGCAGTTCTTC. Amino acids: CASSPPRGGTNNEQFF.

The chain employs TRBV19 and TRBJ2-1; weak D call: TRBD2 (6 bases). CDR1 LNHDA and CDR2 SQIVND come from the germline V gene (reference sequence). V was cut by 3 bases and J by 8 bases, with 11 bases left in between. CDR3 size: 13 residues. The CDR3 DNA reads TGTGCCAGTAGTATGCTCGGGAGTTATGAGCAGTTCTTC. Its translation is CASSMLGSYEQFF. The full variable domain, completed using reference TRBV19 and TRBJ2-1, is DGGITQSPKYLFRKEGQNVTLSCEQNLNHDAMYWYRQDPGQGLRLIYYSQIVNDFQKGDIAEGYSVSREKKESFPLTVTSAQKNPTAFYLCASSMLGSYEQFFGPGTRLTVL.

The genes are TRBV9 and TRBJ1-4; 7 bases map to TRBD1. The CDR3 spans 15 residues. V shed 2 bases and J 3 bases; nucleotides not matched to a gene: 4. Germline V gene data show CDR1 as SGDLS and CDR2 as YYNGEE. CDR3 in DNA: TGTGCCAGCAGCGTGGGGACAGACCCTAATGAAAAACTGTTTTTT. Amino acids: CASSVGTDPNEKLFF.

The chain uses TRBV28 and TRBJ1-4, with 9 bases matching TRBD1. The junction had 10 bases not matched to a gene; V was cut back by 4 bases and J by 1 base. Germline V lookup: CDR1 MDHEN, CDR2 SYDVKM. The CDR3 is 18 amino acids. The CDR3 DNA reads as TGTGCCAGCAGTTCCTCCGGGACAGGGAGGGGAACTAATGAAAAACTGTTTTTT. Amino acid sequence: CASSSSGTGRGTNEKLFF.

This chain joins TRBV9 and TRBJ1-1; 8 bases are shared with TRBD1. Germline CDR1 is SGDLS and CDR2 is YYNGEE. The CDR3 length is 15 residues. Trimming removed 5 bases from V and 4 bases from J; junction bases left unmatched: 10. The CDR3 sequence is CASSEGQGGATEAFF. Written as DNA, the CDR3 is TGTGCCAGCAGTGAAGGACAGGGAGGTGCCACTGAAGCTTTCTTT.

V gene TRBV19 combines with J gene TRBJ2-1; TRBD2 matches at 10 bases. Germline CDR1 is LNHDA and CDR2 is SQIVND (reference sequence). The CDR3 consists of 16 residues. Germline trimming cut 6 bases from V and 2 bases from J; bases unmatched to any gene: 7. The CDR3 nucleotides read TGTGCCAGTAGCAACCTACTAGCGGGAACCTACAATGAGCAGTTCTTC. Translation: CASSNLLAGTYNEQFF.

The chain uses TRBV30 and TRBJ1-4, with TRBD1 matching over 7 bases. The CDR3 contains 16 residues. Germline V CDR1 and CDR2: GTSNPN, SVGIG (reference sequence). V was clipped by 3 bases and J by 7 bases; unmatched bases: 14. The CDR3 DNA is TGTGCCTGGAGCGGCACCCGGGACAGAGCGGTTGAAAAACTGTTTTTT. Translation gives CAWSGTRDRAVEKLFF.

This chain uses TRBV19 with TRBJ2-6, with 8 nucleotides matching TRBD1. V trimming: 5 bases; J trimming: 4 bases; junction bases outside the gene matches: 16. The CDR3 runs 19 residues. Germline CDR1 LNHDA, CDR2 SQIVND (reference sequence). The CDR3 here is CASSYFNRQGIPGANVLTF. Written as DNA, the CDR3 is TGTGCCAGTAGTTATTTTAACCGACAGGGGATACCCGGGGCCAACGTCCTGACTTTC.

The rearrangement uses TRBV19 and TRBJ1-2, with D unresolved. This CDR3 comprises 15 residues. Germline assignment: CDR1 LNHDA and CDR2 SQIVND (reference sequence). V was clipped by 0 bases and J by 2 bases, with 10 bases between them. CDR3 nucleotides: TGTGCCAGTAGTATAGACCCGTCGAGGAACTATGGCTACACCTTC. Amino acid sequence: CASSIDPSRNYGYTF.

V usage is TRBV5-3 and J usage is TRBJ2-5; D is unresolved. Being an ORF, TRBV5-3 has a function that is uncertain. Trimming stripped 6 bases from V and 4 bases from J, with 16 bases between. The CDR3 runs to 14 residues. In DNA form, the CDR3 reads TGTGCCAGAAAGTTATGTCGGGTCTCAGAGACCCAGTACTTC. It translates to CARKLCRVSETQYF.

This clone was picked up one time. This chain links TRBV19 with TRBJ1-5; D is unclear. The CDR3 runs 17 residues. Germline CDR1 reads LNHDA; CDR2 reads SQIVND (reference sequence). Trimming took off 6 bases at V and 6 bases at J, with 24 bases between the two ends. The CDR3: CASRMTRSLLTSQPQHF. The CDR3 DNA reads TGTGCCAGTAGAATGACAAGGTCCTTACTGACGAGTCAGCCCCAGCATTTT.

The chain carries TRBV7-9 and TRBJ2-1, with D unresolved. CDR3 length equals 14 residues. Trimming took off 3 bases at V and 0 bases at J, with 6 bases between the two ends. Germline V gives CDR1 SEHNR, CDR2 FQNEAQ (reference sequence). CDR3 sequence: CASSLASSYNEQFF. The CDR3 DNA reads as TGTGCCAGCAGCTTGGCCTCCTCCTACAATGAGCAGTTCTTC.

The chain has TRBV9 and TRBJ1-1; 8 nucleotides agree with TRBD1. Germline V gives CDR1 SGDLS, CDR2 YYNGEE. CDR3 size: 16 residues. V shed 3 bases and J 0 bases; nucleotides not matched to a gene: 7. CDR3 region: CASSGGTGLMNTEAFF. The CDR3 DNA reads TGTGCCAGCAGCGGTGGGACAGGACTCATGAACACTGAAGCTTTCTTT.

V and J are TRBV4-2 and TRBJ2-1; D is possibly TRBD2 (5 bases). Trimming took off 1 base at V and 9 bases at J, with 13 bases between the two ends. The CDR3 spans 14 residues. Germline CDR1 reads LGHNA; CDR2 reads YNFKEQ. The DNA of the CDR3 is TGTGCCAGCAGCCAAGTATTAGAGGGCGCTGAGCAGTTCTTC. Translating gives CASSQVLEGAEQFF.

This chain connects TRBV7-6 to TRBJ1-1; D gene uncertain. This CDR3 has 14 residues. The V end was cut by 1 base, the J end by 4 bases, with 10 bases between. Per germline, CDR1 SGHVS and CDR2 FNYEAQ. CDR3 DNA: TGTGCCAGCAGCTTAGTAAGAGGGCTCACTGAAGCTTTCTTT. Translation gives CASSLVRGLTEAFF.

The chain couples TRBV11-3 to TRBJ2-2, with a weak D call TRBD2 (5 bases). Germline lookup yields CDR1 SGHNT and CDR2 YENEEA. This CDR3 is built from 14 residues. V was pared by 4 bases and J by 2 bases, with 8 bases between. CDR3 in amino acids: CASSSTINTGELFF. The CDR3 region has the DNA TGTGCCAGCAGCTCGACTATAAACACCGGGGAGCTGTTTTTT.

This chain joins TRBV7-9 and TRBJ1-3, with TRBD1 matching over 9 bases. Germline V lookup: CDR1 SEHNR, CDR2 FQNEAQ (reference sequence). V was clipped by 7 bases and J by 1 base; unmatched bases: 17. This CDR3 has 19 residues. CDR3 protein: CASMNADRGFFPSGNTIYF. The CDR3 nucleotides read TGTGCCAGCATGAACGCGGACAGGGGCTTTTTCCCGTCTGGAAACACCATATATTTT.